Listed below are T cell receptor beta chains from one sample, sequenced in a study of T cell changes during pregnancy in multiple sclerosis. Repertoires were generated with immunoSEQ multiplex PCR, while TCRdb's copy carries only in-frame clones and drops some. The sample comprises around 80,000 clones, roughly 92% of which are singletons, and about 2.5% rests with the top ten. The specimen was peripheral blood, collected before pregnancy. The receptors stem from a female donor with multiple sclerosis, enrolled in a pregnancy study. CDR3s include the opening cysteine and the closing phenylalanine or tryptophan. The order of the fields is J gene, D gene, clone size, CDR3 length, V gene, CDR3 protein, CDR3 DNA. The D gene is left open where the match is weak. A clone size is listed for some rows: how often the clone was seen (once, few, many), or a class if it is expanded.

j_call: TRBJ2-7
d_call: .
clone_size: .
cdr3_length: 13
v_call: TRBV4-3
cdr3_aa: CASSQRQSYEQYF
cdr3_nt: TGCGCCAGCAGCCAACGACAGTCCTACGAGCAGTACTTC

j_call: TRBJ2-7
d_call: TRBD1
clone_size: .
cdr3_length: 16
v_call: TRBV28
cdr3_aa: CASSLLRQGPSYEQYF
cdr3_nt: TGTGCCAGCAGTTTACTGAGACAGGGGCCTTCCTACGAGCAGTACTTC

j_call: TRBJ1-2
d_call: .
clone_size: few
cdr3_length: 17
v_call: TRBV4-2
cdr3_aa: CASSERGRGAPNYGYTF
cdr3_nt: TGTGCCAGCAGCGAACGGGGGAGGGGAGCGCCTAACTATGGCTACACCTTC

j_call: TRBJ2-7
d_call: TRBD1
clone_size: .
cdr3_length: 12
v_call: TRBV10-3
cdr3_aa: CAISYRGYEQYF
cdr3_nt: TGTGCCATCAGTTACAGGGGCTACGAGCAGTACTTC

j_call: TRBJ2-7
d_call: TRBD1
clone_size: .
cdr3_length: 14
v_call: TRBV27
cdr3_aa: CASSHRDRGGEQYF
cdr3_nt: TGTGCCAGCAGTCACCGGGACAGGGGCGGCGAGCAGTACTTC

j_call: TRBJ2-3
d_call: TRBD2
clone_size: once
cdr3_length: 18
v_call: TRBV5-4
cdr3_aa: CASSSGLGRNIGTDTQYF
cdr3_nt: TGTGCCAGCAGCTCGGGACTAGGAAGAAATATTGGCACAGATACGCAGTATTTT

j_call: TRBJ2-3
d_call: .
clone_size: once
cdr3_length: 16
v_call: TRBV9
cdr3_aa: CASSVGAGSSTDTQYF
cdr3_nt: TGTGCCAGCAGCGTAGGGGCGGGGTCTAGCACAGATACGCAGTATTTT

j_call: TRBJ1-4
d_call: .
clone_size: .
cdr3_length: 11
v_call: TRBV11-2
cdr3_aa: CASSQGEKLFF
cdr3_nt: TGTGCCAGCAGCCAGGGGGAAAAACTGTTTTTT

j_call: TRBJ2-1
d_call: TRBD2
clone_size: .
cdr3_length: 17
v_call: TRBV27
cdr3_aa: CASSLLSTSGRMNEQFF
cdr3_nt: TGTGCCAGCAGTTTACTCTCGACTAGCGGGAGGATGAATGAGCAGTTCTTC

j_call: TRBJ1-1
d_call: TRBD1
clone_size: .
cdr3_length: 19
v_call: TRBV7-9
cdr3_aa: CASSRDRGRRYGLDTEAFF
cdr3_nt: TGTGCCAGCAGCCGGGACAGGGGGCGAAGGTATGGTTTGGACACTGAAGCTTTCTTT

j_call: TRBJ2-5
d_call: .
clone_size: .
cdr3_length: 14
v_call: TRBV15
cdr3_aa: CATSAGLEGETQYF
cdr3_nt: TGTGCCACCAGCGCCGGACTTGAGGGAGAGACCCAGTACTTC

j_call: TRBJ2-7
d_call: .
clone_size: .
cdr3_length: 15
v_call: TRBV7-9
cdr3_aa: CASSPDAGATYEQYF
cdr3_nt: TGTGCCAGCAGCCCCGATGCGGGCGCTACCTACGAGCAGTACTTC

j_call: TRBJ2-7
d_call: .
clone_size: .
cdr3_length: 13
v_call: TRBV19
cdr3_aa: CASSIAGEGEQYF
cdr3_nt: TGTGCCAGTAGTATTGCAGGGGAGGGCGAGCAGTACTTC

j_call: TRBJ1-2
d_call: TRBD1
clone_size: .
cdr3_length: 16
v_call: TRBV6-1
cdr3_aa: CASSAGQGASYYGYTF
cdr3_nt: TGTGCCAGCAGTGCCGGACAGGGGGCTTCATATTATGGCTACACCTTC

j_call: TRBJ2-1
d_call: .
clone_size: .
cdr3_length: 13
v_call: TRBV19
cdr3_aa: CASTPGAYNEQFF
cdr3_nt: TGTGCGAGTACACCGGGAGCCTACAATGAGCAGTTCTTC

j_call: TRBJ2-4
d_call: .
clone_size: .
cdr3_length: 13
v_call: TRBV28
cdr3_aa: CASQHIAKNIQYF
cdr3_nt: TGTGCCAGCCAACACATAGCCAAAAACATTCAGTACTTC

j_call: TRBJ2-7
d_call: .
clone_size: .
cdr3_length: 14
v_call: TRBV28
cdr3_aa: CASSFNRVRYEQYF
cdr3_nt: TGTGCCAGCAGTTTCAACAGGGTTCGGTACGAGCAGTACTTC

j_call: TRBJ2-1
d_call: TRBD2
clone_size: .
cdr3_length: 14
v_call: TRBV29-1
cdr3_aa: CSVGGGFSYNEQFF
cdr3_nt: TGCAGCGTGGGGGGGGGTTTCTCCTACAATGAGCAGTTCTTC

j_call: TRBJ1-4
d_call: .
clone_size: few
cdr3_length: 19
v_call: TRBV28
cdr3_aa: CASSFGRAYRGATNEKLFF
cdr3_nt: TGTGCCAGCAGTTTCGGCAGGGCTTATAGGGGTGCAACTAATGAAAAACTGTTTTTT

j_call: TRBJ1-1
d_call: .
clone_size: .
cdr3_length: 13
v_call: TRBV30
cdr3_aa: CAWRARVDTEAFF
cdr3_nt: TGTGCCTGGAGGGCCCGGGTTGACACTGAAGCTTTCTTT

j_call: TRBJ2-3
d_call: .
clone_size: .
cdr3_length: 15
v_call: TRBV29-1
cdr3_aa: CSVDPLTGSTDTQYF
cdr3_nt: TGCAGCGTTGATCCCCTTACAGGGTCGACAGATACGCAGTATTTT

j_call: TRBJ2-7
d_call: TRBD2
clone_size: .
cdr3_length: 17
v_call: TRBV5-1
cdr3_aa: CASSLKAGGPPSYEQYF
cdr3_nt: TGCGCCAGCAGCTTGAAAGCGGGAGGTCCCCCTTCCTACGAGCAGTACTTC

j_call: TRBJ1-2
d_call: .
clone_size: .
cdr3_length: 13
v_call: TRBV27
cdr3_aa: CASRRREGRGYTF
cdr3_nt: TGTGCCAGCAGACGAAGGGAGGGCCGTGGCTACACCTTC

j_call: TRBJ2-3
d_call: TRBD2
clone_size: once
cdr3_length: 16
v_call: TRBV19
cdr3_aa: CASSIKGLAGTDTQYF
cdr3_nt: TGTGCCAGTAGTATAAAGGGACTAGCGGGGACAGATACGCAGTATTTT

j_call: TRBJ1-2
d_call: .
clone_size: .
cdr3_length: 12
v_call: TRBV19
cdr3_aa: CASSGPGGGYTF
cdr3_nt: TGTGCCAGTTCTGGACCGGGGGGCGGCTACACCTTC

j_call: TRBJ2-2
d_call: .
clone_size: .
cdr3_length: 16
v_call: TRBV6-1
cdr3_aa: CASSVLDTSNTGELFF
cdr3_nt: TGTGCCAGCAGTGTTTTGGACACGTCAAACACCGGGGAGCTGTTTTTT

j_call: TRBJ2-2
d_call: .
clone_size: .
cdr3_length: 14
v_call: TRBV14
cdr3_aa: CASSQDLNTGELFF
cdr3_nt: TGTGCCAGCAGCCAAGATTTAAACACCGGGGAGCTGTTTTTT

j_call: TRBJ2-3
d_call: .
clone_size: .
cdr3_length: 13
v_call: TRBV6-1
cdr3_aa: CASSGKGSDTQYF
cdr3_nt: TGTGCCAGCAGCGGCAAGGGGTCAGATACGCAGTATTTT

j_call: TRBJ1-1
d_call: .
clone_size: once
cdr3_length: 15
v_call: TRBV11-3
cdr3_aa: CASSPPIGANTEAFF
cdr3_nt: TGTGCCAGCAGCCCCCCTATTGGAGCGAACACTGAAGCTTTCTTT

j_call: TRBJ2-7
d_call: .
clone_size: .
cdr3_length: 15
v_call: TRBV4-3
cdr3_aa: CASSQDKATAYEQYF
cdr3_nt: TGCGCCAGCAGCCAAGATAAAGCGACGGCCTACGAGCAGTACTTC

j_call: TRBJ1-1
d_call: TRBD1
clone_size: .
cdr3_length: 13
v_call: TRBV30
cdr3_aa: CAWSSTGGTEAFF
cdr3_nt: TGTGCCTGGAGTTCAACAGGGGGAACTGAAGCTTTCTTT

j_call: TRBJ2-2
d_call: TRBD2
clone_size: .
cdr3_length: 15
v_call: TRBV27
cdr3_aa: CASSLRAGGAGELFF
cdr3_nt: TGTGCCAGCAGTTTACGAGCGGGAGGCGCCGGGGAGCTGTTTTTT

j_call: TRBJ1-2
d_call: .
clone_size: .
cdr3_length: 14
v_call: TRBV28
cdr3_aa: CASSPTGGINGYTF
cdr3_nt: TGTGCCAGCAGCCCAACGGGGGGGATCAATGGCTACACCTTC

j_call: TRBJ2-1
d_call: TRBD2
clone_size: .
cdr3_length: 18
v_call: TRBV2
cdr3_aa: CASSVQLAGGPSYNEQFF
cdr3_nt: TGTGCCAGCAGCGTCCAACTAGCGGGAGGGCCTTCCTACAATGAGCAGTTCTTC

j_call: TRBJ1-5
d_call: .
clone_size: .
cdr3_length: 16
v_call: TRBV4-2
cdr3_aa: CASSQAKGGSNQPQHF
cdr3_nt: TGTGCCAGCAGCCAGGCAAAGGGGGGGAGCAATCAGCCCCAGCATTTT

j_call: TRBJ2-5
d_call: .
clone_size: .
cdr3_length: 16
v_call: TRBV7-2
cdr3_aa: CASSLSPGVSRETQYF
cdr3_nt: TGTGCCAGCAGCTTAAGCCCAGGGGTATCGAGGGAGACCCAGTACTTC

j_call: TRBJ2-2
d_call: TRBD2
clone_size: .
cdr3_length: 17
v_call: TRBV28
cdr3_aa: CASSLSLSGANTGELFF
cdr3_nt: TGTGCCAGCAGTTTATCCCTCAGCGGGGCAAACACCGGGGAGCTGTTTTTT

j_call: TRBJ2-2
d_call: .
clone_size: .
cdr3_length: 18
v_call: TRBV18
cdr3_aa: CASSRNAPGTHLTGELFF
cdr3_nt: TGTGCCAGCTCACGAAATGCCCCCGGGACACACCTCACCGGGGAGCTGTTTTTT

j_call: TRBJ2-2
d_call: TRBD1
clone_size: .
cdr3_length: 15
v_call: TRBV14
cdr3_aa: CASSPRQGITGELFF
cdr3_nt: TGTGCCAGCAGCCCCAGACAGGGTATTACCGGGGAGCTGTTTTTT

j_call: TRBJ1-1
d_call: .
clone_size: .
cdr3_length: 15
v_call: TRBV4-2
cdr3_aa: CASSQVPGMNTEAFF
cdr3_nt: TGTGCCAGCAGCCAAGTTCCAGGGATGAACACTGAAGCTTTCTTT

j_call: TRBJ1-1
d_call: .
clone_size: .
cdr3_length: 14
v_call: TRBV28
cdr3_aa: CASSLPLRDTEAFF
cdr3_nt: TGTGCCAGCAGTTTACCCCTGCGGGACACTGAAGCTTTCTTT

j_call: TRBJ2-2
d_call: .
clone_size: .
cdr3_length: 14
v_call: TRBV14
cdr3_aa: CASSLMTNTGELFF
cdr3_nt: TGTGCCAGCAGCCTAATGACTAACACCGGGGAGCTGTTTTTT

j_call: TRBJ2-4
d_call: TRBD2
clone_size: .
cdr3_length: 16
v_call: TRBV18
cdr3_aa: CASSPSREGTKNIQYF
cdr3_nt: TGTGCCAGCTCACCCTCGCGGGAGGGGACCAAAAACATTCAGTACTTC

j_call: TRBJ1-5
d_call: .
clone_size: .
cdr3_length: 12
v_call: TRBV6-5
cdr3_aa: CASKQGNQPQHF
cdr3_nt: TGTGCCAGCAAACAAGGCAATCAGCCCCAGCATTTT

j_call: TRBJ2-2
d_call: .
clone_size: .
cdr3_length: 14
v_call: TRBV28
cdr3_aa: CASSLAVPAGELFF
cdr3_nt: TGTGCCAGCAGTTTGGCGGTTCCGGCCGGGGAGCTGTTTTTT

j_call: TRBJ2-3
d_call: .
clone_size: once
cdr3_length: 16
v_call: TRBV9
cdr3_aa: CASSVGAVEGEDTQYF
cdr3_nt: TGTGCCAGCAGCGTAGGGGCAGTAGAGGGGGAAGATACGCAGTATTTT

j_call: TRBJ2-7
d_call: .
clone_size: .
cdr3_length: 16
v_call: TRBV11-2
cdr3_aa: CASSPQGRDGTYEQYF
cdr3_nt: TGTGCCAGCAGCCCTCAAGGGCGGGACGGAACCTACGAGCAGTACTTC

j_call: TRBJ2-1
d_call: TRBD2
clone_size: .
cdr3_length: 15
v_call: TRBV10-3
cdr3_aa: CAISELAGSYNEQFF
cdr3_nt: TGTGCCATCAGTGAGCTAGCGGGAAGTTACAATGAGCAGTTCTTC

j_call: TRBJ2-1
d_call: .
clone_size: .
cdr3_length: 16
v_call: TRBV18
cdr3_aa: CASSPPVGGLGNEQFF
cdr3_nt: TGTGCCAGCTCACCACCGGTGGGCGGGTTGGGCAATGAGCAGTTCTTC

j_call: TRBJ1-1
d_call: .
clone_size: few
cdr3_length: 14
v_call: TRBV12-5
cdr3_aa: CASGFETVNTEAFF
cdr3_nt: TGTGCTAGTGGTTTTGAGACAGTGAACACTGAAGCTTTCTTT

j_call: TRBJ1-1
d_call: .
clone_size: .
cdr3_length: 15
v_call: TRBV2
cdr3_aa: CASSVRALGNTEAFF
cdr3_nt: TGTGCCAGCAGCGTCAGGGCTCTCGGGAACACTGAAGCTTTCTTT

j_call: TRBJ1-1
d_call: .
clone_size: .
cdr3_length: 13
v_call: TRBV7-3
cdr3_aa: CASSLDGYTEAFF
cdr3_nt: TGTGCCAGCAGCTTAGACGGGTACACTGAAGCTTTCTTT

j_call: TRBJ1-5
d_call: .
clone_size: .
cdr3_length: 15
v_call: TRBV5-6
cdr3_aa: CASSLAGVPNQPQHF
cdr3_nt: TGTGCCAGCAGCTTGGCCGGGGTACCCAATCAGCCCCAGCATTTT

j_call: TRBJ2-6
d_call: .
clone_size: .
cdr3_length: 16
v_call: TRBV4-2
cdr3_aa: CASSRQESSGANVLTF
cdr3_nt: TGTGCCAGCAGCCGACAGGAGAGCTCTGGGGCCAACGTCCTGACTTTC

j_call: TRBJ1-1
d_call: .
clone_size: .
cdr3_length: 14
v_call: TRBV27
cdr3_aa: CASSRHSAGIEAFF
cdr3_nt: TGTGCCAGCAGCCGACACTCAGCAGGGATTGAAGCTTTCTTT

j_call: TRBJ1-5
d_call: .
clone_size: .
cdr3_length: 13
v_call: TRBV11-2
cdr3_aa: CASSLTRGQPQHF
cdr3_nt: TGTGCCAGCAGCTTAACCAGGGGTCAGCCCCAGCATTTT

j_call: TRBJ2-7
d_call: .
clone_size: .
cdr3_length: 15
v_call: TRBV10-3
cdr3_aa: CALAAGEGVFYEQYF
cdr3_nt: TGTGCCCTCGCCGCAGGGGAGGGGGTTTTCTACGAGCAGTACTTC

j_call: TRBJ1-2
d_call: TRBD1
clone_size: .
cdr3_length: 16
v_call: TRBV4-3
cdr3_aa: CASSQGSGTALYGYTF
cdr3_nt: TGCGCCAGCAGCCAAGGGTCCGGGACAGCGCTATATGGCTACACCTTC

j_call: TRBJ2-3
d_call: .
clone_size: .
cdr3_length: 15
v_call: TRBV9
cdr3_aa: CASSVGVGATDTQYF
cdr3_nt: TGTGCCAGCAGCGTAGGGGTGGGAGCAACAGATACGCAGTATTTT